This is a list of T cell receptor beta chains from one sample in a study of cytomegalovirus exposure and HLA in healthy donors. Generated by immunoSEQ multiplex PCR, the TCRdb table keeps only in-frame clones and is missing some. The sample contains 130,000 or so clones, approximately 85% of which appear only once. What was sequenced was PBMCs. The receptors here all came from a woman in her 30s in good health and CMV-seropositive. The conserved cysteine and the conserved F or W are not part of the CDR3 here. The order of the fields is J gene, V gene, CDR3 protein.

j_gene: TRBJ2-7; v_gene: TRBV30; CDR3aa: AWSVQLAVSYEQY
j_gene: TRBJ2-3; v_gene: TRBV30; CDR3aa: AWSGGADTQY
j_gene: TRBJ1-6; v_gene: TRBV15; CDR3aa: ATSIRRAYNSPLH
j_gene: TRBJ2-7; v_gene: TRBV10-3; CDR3aa: AISSLGTGLLAVGGEQY
j_gene: TRBJ1-2; v_gene: TRBV6-1; CDR3aa: ASSPGGEGYT
j_gene: TRBJ1-2; v_gene: TRBV6-1; CDR3aa: ASSDLTEPRNYGYT
j_gene: TRBJ1-2; v_gene: TRBV2; CDR3aa: ASSELPGQNYGYT
j_gene: TRBJ2-3; v_gene: TRBV6-5; CDR3aa: ASRGTGNRDTQY
j_gene: TRBJ1-5; v_gene: TRBV4-2; CDR3aa: ASSQTGGNQPQH
j_gene: TRBJ1-1; v_gene: TRBV28; CDR3aa: ASSRDRGTEAF
j_gene: TRBJ1-1; v_gene: TRBV7-9; CDR3aa: ASSLGGAGASTEAF
j_gene: TRBJ2-3; v_gene: TRBV11-2; CDR3aa: ASSFVAGLTDTQY
j_gene: TRBJ2-1; v_gene: TRBV28; CDR3aa: ASSGPNEQF
j_gene: TRBJ1-2; v_gene: TRBV28; CDR3aa: ASSLPPRDGYT
j_gene: TRBJ2-1; v_gene: TRBV6-7; CDR3aa: ASRGGLDSYNEQF
j_gene: TRBJ1-2; v_gene: TRBV28; CDR3aa: ASSSPNTGGGYT
j_gene: TRBJ2-7; v_gene: TRBV2; CDR3aa: ASSAERGESEQY
j_gene: TRBJ1-2; v_gene: TRBV5-4; CDR3aa: ASSLGTSNYGYT
j_gene: TRBJ1-1; v_gene: TRBV5-4; CDR3aa: ASSLVMNTEAF
j_gene: TRBJ1-1; v_gene: TRBV6-5; CDR3aa: ASSFPPRQGNTEAF
j_gene: TRBJ1-3; v_gene: TRBV6-5; CDR3aa: ASSYDRTFSGNTIY
j_gene: TRBJ1-2; v_gene: TRBV6-1; CDR3aa: ASSVPQGAGGYT
j_gene: TRBJ2-3; v_gene: TRBV28; CDR3aa: ASSLTPGLDTQY
j_gene: TRBJ1-1; v_gene: TRBV18; CDR3aa: ASSPTGWDTEAF
j_gene: TRBJ2-1; v_gene: TRBV5-1; CDR3aa: ASSDSTVLGGEQF
j_gene: TRBJ1-5; v_gene: TRBV6-1; CDR3aa: ASSPQGNQPQH
j_gene: TRBJ1-6; v_gene: TRBV6-4; CDR3aa: ASSRTGLSPLH
j_gene: TRBJ2-5; v_gene: TRBV9; CDR3aa: ASSKTTGEETQY
j_gene: TRBJ2-4; v_gene: TRBV20-1; CDR3aa: SARLSHIQY
j_gene: TRBJ2-1; v_gene: TRBV7-3; CDR3aa: ASSLNGQGHEQF
j_gene: TRBJ2-5; v_gene: TRBV27; CDR3aa: ASSKPGQGQETQY
j_gene: TRBJ2-1; v_gene: TRBV2; CDR3aa: ASREQGSGF
j_gene: TRBJ2-3; v_gene: TRBV7-6; CDR3aa: ASSLVPAGENTDTQY
j_gene: TRBJ2-7; v_gene: TRBV2; CDR3aa: ASRDRGEQY
j_gene: TRBJ1-2; v_gene: TRBV28; CDR3aa: ASKGAGTRVYGYT
j_gene: TRBJ2-4; v_gene: TRBV6-6; CDR3aa: ASSPRTSGDQY